Listed below are T cell receptor beta chains from one sample, sequenced in a study of identical twins. MiXCR, run by TCRdb on the 5' RACE reads, gives a single entry per CDR3 protein. The repertoire consists of hundreds of thousands of distinct CDR3 sequences, with around 6% occurring once and the leading ten covering roughly 1.6%. The sample taken for sequencing was naive T cells sorted from blood. The receptor source for this set is a man younger than 35 in good health. CDR3s include the opening cysteine and the closing phenylalanine or tryptophan. D genes are given only for firm matches. Clone sizes are given selectively: once, few, many, or a class where the clone is expanded.

NA,TRBJ1-4,TRBV29-1,TRBD1,TGCAGCGTTGAGGAAAACAGGGGTAATGAAAAACTGTTTTTT,CSVEENRGNEKLFF
many,TRBJ2-5,TRBV5-1,NA,TGCGCCAGCAGCTTAACACCGCCCCAAGAGACCCAGTACTTC,CASSLTPPQETQYF
few,TRBJ2-2,TRBV24-1,TRBD2,TGTGCCACCGCTGGAGCTAGCGGGAACTTCTACACCGGGGAGCTGTTTTTT,CATAGASGNFYTGELFF
many,TRBJ2-1,TRBV7-2,NA,TGTGCCAGCAGCTTAGCCAGCTACAATGAGCAGTTCTTC,CASSLASYNEQFF
many,TRBJ1-1,TRBV25-1,NA,TGTGCCAGCAGGACGGGCGAACTAGGAGCTTTCTTT,CASRTGELGAFF
NA,TRBJ2-2,TRBV12-3/TRBV12-4,NA,TGTGCCAGCAAAGGGGGCGGGAGCCACACCGGGGAGCTGTTTTTT,CASKGGGSHTGELFF
few,TRBJ2-7,TRBV28,NA,TGTGCCAGCAGCCCCAGCGACCTTTACGAGCAGTACTTC,CASSPSDLYEQYF
NA,TRBJ2-2,TRBV5-1,TRBD1,TGCGCCAGCAGCTGGACCGGGACAGGTGGCTCGAACACCGGGGAGCTGTTTTTT,CASSWTGTGGSNTGELFF
many,TRBJ2-1,TRBV10-3,TRBD2,TGTGCCATCAGTGAGCCTATCGGACTAGCGGGCGAAAAGGAGCAGTTCTTC,CAISEPIGLAGEKEQFF
many,TRBJ2-1,TRBV12-3/TRBV12-4,NA,TGTGCCAGCAGCTTAATCACAGGGAATGAGCAGTTCTTC,CASSLITGNEQFF
many,TRBJ1-2,TRBV18,NA,TGTGCCAGCTCACGACAGGAGAACTATGGCTACACCTTC,CASSRQENYGYTF
many,TRBJ1-5,TRBV12-3/TRBV12-4,NA,TGTGCCAGCAGCAACGGACAGCCTCAGCCCCAGCATTTT,CASSNGQPQPQHF
NA,TRBJ2-1,TRBV2,NA,TGTGCCAGCAGTGTAGAGCGGGACAATGAGCAGTTCTTC,CASSVERDNEQFF
NA,TRBJ2-2,TRBV7-2,TRBD1,TGTGCCAGCAGGATTCGGATGGGACAGGCGACCACCGGGGAGCTGTTTTTT,CASRIRMGQATTGELFF
many,TRBJ2-1,TRBV9,NA,TGTGCCAGCGAGGACCCGACCAATGAGCAGTTCTTC,CASEDPTNEQFF
many,TRBJ2-1,TRBV5-1,TRBD2,TGCGCCAGCAGCTTGGGGACTAGCGGGAGCTCCTACAATGAGCAGTTCTTC,CASSLGTSGSSYNEQFF
few,TRBJ2-7,TRBV7-8,TRBD1,TGTGCCAGCAGCCCGGGACAGGGAAGGGTCGAGCAGTACTTC,CASSPGQGRVEQYF
few,TRBJ1-4,TRBV12-3/TRBV12-4,NA,TGTGCCAGCAGTGTTGCAACTAATGAAAAACTGTTTTTT,CASSVATNEKLFF
many,TRBJ2-1,TRBV10-3,TRBD2,TGTGCCAACAGCGGGAGTAGCGGTAATGAGCAGTTCTTC,CANSGSSGNEQFF
many,TRBJ2-1,TRBV6-2/TRBV6-3,TRBD2,TGTGCCAGCAGTTACTCGCGGACTAGCGGGTCCGAGCAGTTCTTC,CASSYSRTSGSEQFF
NA,TRBJ2-7,TRBV18,NA,TGTGCCAGCTCACTGCCCGGGGCGGCCGAGCAGTACTTC,CASSLPGAAEQYF
many,TRBJ2-1,TRBV27,NA,TGTGCCAGCAGCTCCCGAGCCTTAGCGGACAATGAGCAGTTCTTC,CASSSRALADNEQFF
many,TRBJ2-7,TRBV4-3,NA,TGCGCCAGCAGCCAAGATTTCTCAGTTGTTTGGGTCTACGAGCAGTACTTC,CASSQDFSVVWVYEQYF
many,TRBJ2-2,TRBV6-1,TRBD1,TGTGCCAGCAGCCAACAGACAGGGTTCACCGGGGAGCTGTTTTTT,CASSQQTGFTGELFF
few,TRBJ1-6,TRBV7-8,NA,TGTGCCAGCAGCTTAGTTAGCGGGGACAACTATAATTCACCCCTCCACTTT,CASSLVSGDNYNSPLHF
many,TRBJ1-1,TRBV5-6,TRBD1,TGTGCCAGCAGCGTACCGGGACAGGGCGACACTGAAGCTTTCTTT,CASSVPGQGDTEAFF
many,TRBJ2-1,TRBV5-1,NA,TGCGCCAGCAGCTTGTCTCTAGCCATATACAATGAGCAGTTCTTC,CASSLSLAIYNEQFF
many,TRBJ2-1,TRBV7-8,NA,TGTGCCAGCAGCTTAGCGCCTACTAGTCGGAATGAGCAGTTCTTC,CASSLAPTSRNEQFF
many,TRBJ2-3,TRBV5-1,NA,TGCGCCAGCAGCTTACCTACCAAAGCAGATACGCAGTATTTT,CASSLPTKADTQYF
many,TRBJ2-5,TRBV29-1,NA,TGCAGCGTTGAAGATCAGTTCGGCTCGTGGGAGACCCAGTACTTC,CSVEDQFGSWETQYF
NA,TRBJ2-6,TRBV19,NA,TGTGCCAGTAGTAGGGGGGCGTCTGGGGCCAACGTCCTGACTTTC,CASSRGASGANVLTF
many,TRBJ2-1,TRBV12-3/TRBV12-4,TRBD1,TGTGCCAGCAGAGAAGGGGGCGGCTTGTACAATGAGCAGTTCTTC,CASREGGGLYNEQFF
NA,TRBJ2-5,TRBV10-3,TRBD1,TGTGCCATCAGTGCAACCGCAGGGGGAAGGTTGGGAGAGACCCAGTACTTC,CAISATAGGRLGETQYF
few,TRBJ1-1,TRBV21-1,NA,TGTGCCAGCAAAAAGGTCTGGTACACTGAAGCTTTCTTT,CASKKVWYTEAFF
NA,TRBJ2-1,TRBV2,TRBD2,TGTGCCAGCAGTGATTGGGAGGGCCCCCACAATGAGCAGTTCTTC,CASSDWEGPHNEQFF
many,TRBJ1-2,TRBV5-1,NA,TGCGCCAGCAAGGGGAATAATGGCTACACCTTC,CASKGNNGYTF
many,TRBJ2-6,TRBV11-2,TRBD1,TGTGCCAGCAGCTTCACAGGGGTTCTCTCCTCTGGGGCCAACGTCCTGACTTTC,CASSFTGVLSSGANVLTF
many,TRBJ2-7,TRBV29-1,NA,TGCAGCGTCCCCGGTGGGGCAGGGCCCTACGAGCAGTACTTC,CSVPGGAGPYEQYF
many,TRBJ2-1,TRBV7-9,TRBD2,TGTGCCAGCAGCTTAGGGACAGCGGGAGTCAGTGTCAATGAGCAGTTCTTC,CASSLGTAGVSVNEQFF
NA,TRBJ1-5,TRBV7-9,NA,TGTGCCAGCAGCTATGCAGGGCGGCGTGGGATTCAGCCCCAGCATTTT,CASSYAGRRGIQPQHF
few,TRBJ1-2,TRBV28,TRBD1,TGTGCCAGCGAGGTAAACAGGGGGCCAAACGGCTACACCTTC,CASEVNRGPNGYTF
few,TRBJ1-4,TRBV30,NA,TGTGCCTGGAGTCCGGGGTTAAATGAAAAACTGTTTTTT,CAWSPGLNEKLFF
NA,TRBJ2-3,TRBV18,NA,TGTGCCAGCTCACCCCGGTTGCGGCCCGGAGGTTCAGATACGCAGTATTTT,CASSPRLRPGGSDTQYF
many,TRBJ2-1,TRBV5-1,TRBD2,TGCGCCAGCAGCTTGGCCGGAATAATAGCGGGGGACAATGAGCAGTTCTTC,CASSLAGIIAGDNEQFF
NA,TRBJ2-1,TRBV30,NA,TGTGCCTGGAGTGCAAGTTGGGGGACCCCCTACAATGAGCAGTTCTTC,CAWSASWGTPYNEQFF
few,TRBJ2-4,TRBV10-3,TRBD1,TGTGCCATCAGTCATGACAGGGGGGAAAACATTCAGTACTTC,CAISHDRGENIQYF
few,TRBJ2-5,TRBV5-1,TRBD1,TGCGCCAGCGGACCGACAGGGTCTCAAGAGACCCAGTACTTC,CASGPTGSQETQYF
NA,TRBJ2-1,TRBV20-1,NA,TGCAGTGCCACGCTTGGGAACCAGAGAAAAATGTACAATGAGCAGTTCTTC,CSATLGNQRKMYNEQFF
many,TRBJ2-1,TRBV11-2,NA,TGTGCCAGCAGCCTCTACAGATACAATGAGCAGTTCTTC,CASSLYRYNEQFF
few,TRBJ2-4,TRBV6-1,TRBD2,TGTGCCAGCAGGTCTCTCGGGACTACATCGGACATTCAGTACTTC,CASRSLGTTSDIQYF
NA,TRBJ1-2,TRBV28,TRBD1,TGTGCCAGCATGGGTTGGGACAGCGGCTATGGCTACACCTTC,CASMGWDSGYGYTF
many,TRBJ1-3,TRBV12-3/TRBV12-4,NA,TGTGCCAGCAGTTTGGAATCGGGACTGGCTGGAAACACCATATATTTT,CASSLESGLAGNTIYF
few,TRBJ2-5,TRBV6-2/TRBV6-3,NA,TGTGCCAGCAGTCGGCCGTATTTAGACCCCCACTTC,CASSRPYLDPHF
few,TRBJ1-5,TRBV20-1,NA,TGCAGTGCTAGCGCGACAGGCAATCAGCCCCAGCATTTT,CSASATGNQPQHF
few,TRBJ1-1,TRBV23-1,NA,TGCGCCAGCAGTCAATCGGTAGAGGGGAACACTGAAGCTTTCTTT,CASSQSVEGNTEAFF
many,TRBJ2-5,TRBV5-1,NA,TGCGCCAGCAGCTTCGGGACGCTCCCGGGGGAGACCCAGTACTTC,CASSFGTLPGETQYF